The 26 T cell receptor beta chains below all came from one sample that was sequenced in a study of blood T cell repertoires in COVID-19. The repertoire was sequenced with immunoSEQ multiplex PCR; TCRdb's copy has only in-frame clones and lacks some. The sample yields 130,000 to 150,000 clones, around 81% seen once. Sequencing input: peripheral blood. The source of these receptors is a woman aged 40 to 49 with active or convalescent COVID-19.

By share, this clone ranks as medium-sized. This chain joins TRBV27 and TRBJ2-7; D is perhaps TRBD2 (6 bases). V dropped 2 bases and J dropped 6 bases, with 11 bases sitting between them. The CDR3 sequence is 13 residues long. Germline CDR1 reads MNHEY; CDR2 reads SMNVEV (reference sequence). CDR3 region: CASSLIGGFEQYF. CDR3 DNA: TGTGCCAGCAGTTTAATCGGAGGGTTCGAGCAGTACTTC.

The rearrangement uses TRBV28 and TRBJ1-1; D is unresolved. V was pared by 5 bases and J by 0 bases, with 13 bases between. This CDR3 has 15 amino acids. CDR1 is MDHEN, CDR2 SYDVKM, per germline. This chain's CDR3 is CASSAWNDMNTEAFF. For the CDR3, the DNA is TGTGCCAGCAGTGCTTGGAACGACATGAACACTGAAGCTTTCTTT.

The rearrangement joins TRBV5-1 to TRBJ2-3; TRBD2 agrees at 11 bases. V dropped 2 bases and J dropped 0; count of bases not matched to a gene: 2. The germline CDR1 and CDR2 sequences are SGHRS and YFSETQ. The CDR3 has 16 residues. CDR3 region: CASSFLAGGSTDTQYF. DNA of the CDR3: TGCGCCAGCAGCTTCTTAGCGGGGGGGAGCACAGATACGCAGTATTTT.

The table lists this clone with a few counts. This CDR3 reads CASSQLAGGETQYF. CDR3 nucleotide sequence: TGTGCCAGCAGCCAACTAGCGGGGGGAGAGACCCAGTACTTC. The V and J genes are TRBV3-1 (or the pseudogene TRBV3-2) and TRBJ2-5; TRBD2 aligns across 11 bases. CDR3 length: 14 amino acids. Per the germline V gene, CDR1 is LGHDT and CDR2 is YNNKEL (reference sequence). V lost 2 bases and J lost 4; bases outside the gene matches: 0.

The rearrangement links TRBV6-6 to TRBJ2-7; D possibly corresponds to TRBD1 (6 bases). CDR1 is MNHNY and CDR2 is SVGAGI in the germline V gene (reference sequence). V was clipped by 4 bases and J by 2 bases, with 12 bases between them. The CDR3 sequence is 14 residues long. The CDR3 bases are TGTGCCAGCAGTTTCACAGGGCTTACCTACGAGCAGTACTTC. This encodes CASSFTGLTYEQYF.

V and J are TRBV6-6 and TRBJ1-2, with D perhaps matching TRBD1 (6 bases). CDR3 length: 17 amino acids. The germline CDR1 and CDR2 sequences are MNHNY and SVGAGI (reference sequence). Trimming left V 5 bases short and J 2 bases short, with 21 bases between. The CDR3 DNA is TGTGCCAGCAGTCACCGGTTGGACAGCCTCCTAAACTATGGCTACACCTTC. It is translated as CASSHRLDSLLNYGYTF.

The chain couples TRBV30 to TRBJ1-5; 9 nucleotides align to TRBD1. This CDR3 comprises 15 residues. Germline values: CDR1 GTSNPN, CDR2 SVGIG (reference sequence). The V gene end was trimmed by 3 bases and the J gene end by 3 bases; junction bases not matched to a gene: 6. The CDR3: CAWRGQGTSNQPQHF. In nucleotides, the CDR3 is TGTGCCTGGAGAGGACAGGGGACTTCCAATCAGCCCCAGCATTTT.

This chain connects TRBV28 to TRBJ1-5; 10 bases agree with TRBD1. CDR1 and CDR2 (germline): MDHEN, SYDVKM. The junction had 14 bases not matched to a gene; V was cut back by 6 bases and J by 3 bases. The CDR3 contains 18 residues. The CDR3 DNA reads TGTGCCAGCAGGCAAATCATTTCCGGGACAGGGGACAATCAGCCCCAGCATTTT. Encoded protein: CASRQIISGTGDNQPQHF.

Here the CDR3 reads CASRQRQGYQPQHF. The CDR3 region has the DNA TGTGCCAGCAGGCAGAGACAGGGGTATCAGCCCCAGCATTTT. The genes are TRBV6-6 and TRBJ1-5, with 8 bases that match TRBD1. This CDR3 has 14 amino acids. The germline gives CDR1 MNHNY, CDR2 SVGAGI (reference sequence). J gave up 5 bases and V 6 bases, and 6 bases lay outside the gene matches.

The chain joins TRBV30 to TRBJ1-2, with D tentatively TRBD1 (5 bases). Between the trimmed V and J ends, which lost 5 bases and 0 bases, there was a span of 10 bases. Germline V gene data show CDR1 as GTSNPN and CDR2 as SVGIG (reference sequence). CDR3 length: 13 amino acids. CDR3 sequence: CAWSLRANYGYTF. CDR3 in DNA: TGTGCCTGGTCGCTCAGGGCTAACTATGGCTACACCTTC. The entire variable domain, with the rest obtained from reference TRBV30 and TRBJ1-2, is as follows: SQTIHQWPATLVQPVGSPLSLECTVEGTSNPNLYWYRQAAGRGLQLLFYSVGIGQISSEVPQNLSASRPQDRQFILSSKKLLLSDSGFYLCAWSLRANYGYTFGSGTRLTVV.

The chain employs TRBV5-6 and TRBJ2-7; a possible D gene is TRBD1 (5 bases). CDR1 and CDR2 from the germline V gene are SGHDT and YYEEEE. The CDR3 extends over 14 amino acids. Deletions cut 0 bases from V and 6 bases from J, with 13 bases between. The DNA for the CDR3 is TGTGCCAGCAGCTTGGGCAGGGCCCTCTTCGAGCAGTACTTC. It yields the protein CASSLGRALFEQYF.

V gene TRBV10-1 combines with J gene TRBJ1-1; no clear D. Germline V lookup: CDR1 WNHNN, CDR2 SYGVQD (reference sequence). Trimming left V 2 bases short and J 1 base short, with 11 bases between. This CDR3 contains 15 residues. CDR3 in amino acids: CASSERRLKNTEAFF. The CDR3, as DNA: TGCGCCAGCAGTGAGAGGAGACTCAAGAACACTGAAGCTTTCTTT.

The chain couples TRBV19 to TRBJ2-1, with 14 bases aligning to TRBD2. The CDR3 is 15 amino acids. Germline V lookup: CDR1 LNHDA, CDR2 SQIVND (reference sequence). J lost 13 bases, V lost 4 bases, and 9 bases had no gene match. CDR3 nucleotide sequence: TGTGCCAGTAGTACTCTCGGGACTAGCGGGAGACCTCAGTTCTTC. Translation gives CASSTLGTSGRPQFF. Supplemented by reference TRBV19 and TRBJ2-1, the full variable domain reads DGGITQSPKYLFRKEGQNVTLSCEQNLNHDAMYWYRQDPGQGLRLIYYSQIVNDFQKGDIAEGYSVSREKKESFPLTVTSAQKNPTAFYLCASSTLGTSGRPQFFGPGTRLTVL.

This chain links TRBV27 with TRBJ2-5; TRBD2 might be the D (5 bases). The V and J ends lost 0 bases and 2 bases respectively, with 7 bases between them. In germline, CDR1 is MNHEY, CDR2 SMNVEV (reference sequence). This CDR3 has 14 amino acids. The CDR3 DNA sequence: TGTGCCAGCAGTTTATCCCGGGGTCAAGAGACCCAGTACTTC. Its translation is CASSLSRGQETQYF.

The rearrangement joins TRBV7-9 to TRBJ1-1; D remains ambiguous. The CDR3 totals 15 residues. Germline V CDR1 and CDR2: SEHNR, FQNEAQ (reference sequence). Deletions cut 2 bases from V and 3 bases from J, with 13 bases between. The CDR3 DNA sequence: TGTGCCAGCAGCTTAATGGAAGGGAGGGACACTGAAGCTTTCTTT. Amino acids: CASSLMEGRDTEAFF.

The chain carries TRBV28 and TRBJ2-3; D might be TRBD1 (6 bases). Germline loops: CDR1 MDHEN, CDR2 SYDVKM. CDR3 size: 18 residues. The ends were cut back, 3 bases at V and 0 bases at J, with 19 bases in the middle. CDR3 DNA: TGTGCCAGCAGTTTGGGCCGACAGGTCTCCCCTAGCACAGATACGCAGTATTTT. This translates into CASSLGRQVSPSTDTQYF.

The chain is built from TRBV6-5 and TRBJ1-2; 9 nucleotides line up with TRBD1. CDR3 length: 12 amino acids. Trimming at V came to 4 bases and at J to 8 bases, leaving 2 bases not matched to a gene. Germline V gene sequence: CDR1 MNHEY, CDR2 SVGAGI. The CDR3 coding sequence is TGTGCCAGCAGTTGGGACAGGGAGGGCTACACCTTC. It yields the protein CASSWDREGYTF.

The CDR3 spells CASSEGASRPQHF. In DNA, the CDR3 is TGCGCCAGCAGTGAGGGGGCTTCGAGGCCCCAGCATTTT. The V gene is TRBV10-1, the J gene TRBJ1-5; D may be TRBD1 (5 bases). CDR1 and CDR2 from the germline V gene are WNHNN and SYGVQD (reference sequence). V was shortened by 2 bases and J by 9 bases, with 11 bases between the two germline ends. This CDR3 is built from 13 residues.

The rearrangement uses TRBV6-6 and TRBJ1-5; a weak D match, TRBD1 (5 bases). CDR3 size: 15 residues. Germline V lookup: CDR1 MNHNY, CDR2 SVGAGI (reference sequence). The V and J ends lost 0 bases and 4 bases respectively, with 10 bases between them. The CDR3 nucleotides read TGTGCCAGCAGTTACTCTCGTGGGGGGAATCAGCCCCAGCATTTT. Its translation: CASSYSRGGNQPQHF.

This clone was picked up a small number of times. The sample contains more than one DNA sequence encoding this CDR3. V is TRBV28 and J is TRBJ1-5, with D possibly being TRBD1 (6 bases). V was pared by 6 bases and J by 0 bases, with 12 bases between. Germline V gene sequence: CDR1 MDHEN, CDR2 SYDVKM. The CDR3 covers 15 residues. CDR3 nucleotide sequence: TGTGCCAGCAGCTCCCGGACAGTTAGCAATCAGCCCCAGCATTTT. It translates to CASSSRTVSNQPQHF.

The V gene is TRBV30, the J gene TRBJ1-5; the match to TRBD1 covers 8 bases. Germline CDR1 and CDR2: GTSNPN and SVGIG (reference sequence). The junction had 9 bases not matched to a gene; V was cut back by 5 bases and J by 6 bases. CDR3 size: 14 residues. The CDR3 loop reads CAWGDQGAGQPQHF. In DNA form, the CDR3 reads TGTGCCTGGGGGGATCAGGGGGCGGGTCAGCCCCAGCATTTT.

The V and J genes are TRBV19 and TRBJ2-1; 9 bases are shared with TRBD1. With V trimmed by 6 bases and J by 6 bases, 9 bases remained unmatched. This CDR3 spans 15 amino acids. CDR1 LNHDA and CDR2 SQIVND come from the germline V gene (reference sequence). The CDR3 is CASSPFGTGINEQFF. The CDR3, as DNA: TGTGCCAGTAGCCCATTTGGGACAGGGATCAATGAGCAGTTCTTC.

This clone was seen ten or more times. The chain is built from TRBV14 and TRBJ1-6; D is uncertain. V was clipped by 4 bases and J by 9 bases, with 7 bases between them. The CDR3 is 12 residues long. Looked up from germline, CDR1 is SGHDN and CDR2 is FVKESK. The CDR3 is CASSLPSSPLHF. The CDR3 coding sequence is TGTGCCAGCAGCCTCCCGAGTTCACCCCTCCACTTT.

This clone is a singleton in its sample. The chain has TRBV28 and TRBJ1-2; TRBD1 might be the D (5 bases). Germline V gene data show CDR1 as MDHEN and CDR2 as SYDVKM. The CDR3 is 15 amino acids. Deletions cut 1 base from V and 5 bases from J, with 14 bases between. The CDR3 loop reads CASSLLGTSWYGYTF. CDR3 DNA: TGTGCCAGCAGTTTATTGGGGACTAGTTGGTATGGCTACACCTTC.

This clone was counted once. The chain has TRBV28 and TRBJ1-5; D is undetermined. Germline CDR1 MDHEN, CDR2 SYDVKM. The V end was cut by 5 bases, the J end by 6 bases, with 5 bases between. CDR3 length equals 11 residues. The CDR3 nucleotides are TGTGCCAGCAGTCGAGTTCAGCCCCAGCATTTT. Translation: CASSRVQPQHF.

J is TRBJ2-7 and V is TRBV19; D is possibly TRBD1 (6 bases). Germline CDR1 and CDR2: LNHDA and SQIVND (reference sequence). Trimming left V 8 bases short and J 3 bases short, with 11 bases between. CDR3 size: 12 residues. CDR3 region: CASGDINYEQYF. The CDR3 DNA reads TGTGCCAGTGGGGACATTAACTACGAGCAGTACTTC.